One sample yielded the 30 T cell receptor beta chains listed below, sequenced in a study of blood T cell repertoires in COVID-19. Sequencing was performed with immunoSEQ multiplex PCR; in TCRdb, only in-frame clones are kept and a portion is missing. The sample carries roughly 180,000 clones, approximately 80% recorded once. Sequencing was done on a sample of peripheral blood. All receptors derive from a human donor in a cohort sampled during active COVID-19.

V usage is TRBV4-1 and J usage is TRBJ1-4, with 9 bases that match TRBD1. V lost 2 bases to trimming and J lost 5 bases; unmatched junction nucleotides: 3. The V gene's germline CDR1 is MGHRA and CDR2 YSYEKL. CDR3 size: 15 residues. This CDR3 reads CASSQTGTGNEKLFF. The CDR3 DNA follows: TGCGCCAGCAGCCAAACCGGGACAGGGAATGAAAAACTGTTTTTT.

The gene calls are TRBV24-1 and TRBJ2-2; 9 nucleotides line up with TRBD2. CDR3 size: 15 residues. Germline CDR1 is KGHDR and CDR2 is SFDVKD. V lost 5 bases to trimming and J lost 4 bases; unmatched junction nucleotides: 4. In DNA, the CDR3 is TGTGCCACCAGTGCCGCGGGGGGGAGCACCGGGGAGCTGTTTTTT. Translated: CATSAAGGSTGELFF.

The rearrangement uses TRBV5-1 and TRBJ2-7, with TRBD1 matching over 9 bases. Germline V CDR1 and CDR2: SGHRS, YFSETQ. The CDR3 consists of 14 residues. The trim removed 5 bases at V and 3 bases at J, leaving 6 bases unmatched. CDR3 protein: CASSLGTGIYEQYF. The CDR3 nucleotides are TGCGCCAGCAGTCTAGGGACAGGGATCTACGAGCAGTACTTC.

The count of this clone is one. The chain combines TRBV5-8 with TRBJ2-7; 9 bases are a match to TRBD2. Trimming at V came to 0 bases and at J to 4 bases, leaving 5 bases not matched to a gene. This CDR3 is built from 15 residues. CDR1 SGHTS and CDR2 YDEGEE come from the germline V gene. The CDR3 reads CASSLASRGGYEQYF. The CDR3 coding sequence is TGTGCCAGCAGCTTGGCCTCGCGGGGGGGGTACGAGCAGTACTTC.

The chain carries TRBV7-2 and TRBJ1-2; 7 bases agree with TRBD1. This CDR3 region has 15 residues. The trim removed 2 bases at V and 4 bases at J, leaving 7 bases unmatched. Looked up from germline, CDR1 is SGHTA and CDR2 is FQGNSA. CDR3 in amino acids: CASSLWSNRGYGYTF. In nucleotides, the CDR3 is TGTGCCAGCAGCTTATGGTCCAACAGGGGCTATGGCTACACCTTC.

The CDR3 reads CASSLVPVGQGVVEQYF. The CDR3 coding sequence is TGTGCCAGCAGCTTGGTTCCGGTGGGACAGGGGGTGGTCGAGCAGTACTTC. J is TRBJ2-7 and V is TRBV5-4; 11 bases are shared with TRBD1. The J segment lost 6 bases and the V segment lost 0 bases, leaving 11 bases of the junction unmatched. The CDR3 is 17 residues long. Germline CDR1 SGHNT, CDR2 YYREEE (reference sequence).

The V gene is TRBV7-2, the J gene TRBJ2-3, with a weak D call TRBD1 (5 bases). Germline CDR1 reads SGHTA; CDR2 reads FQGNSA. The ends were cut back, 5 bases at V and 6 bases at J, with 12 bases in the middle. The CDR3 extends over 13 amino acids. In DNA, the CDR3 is TGTGCCAGCAGCCTTCAAGGGGCGGATACGCAGTATTTT. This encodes CASSLQGADTQYF.

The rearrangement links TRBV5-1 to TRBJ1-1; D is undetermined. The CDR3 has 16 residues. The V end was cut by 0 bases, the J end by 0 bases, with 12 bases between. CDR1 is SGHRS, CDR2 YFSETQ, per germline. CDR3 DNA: TGCGCCAGCAGCTTGGGGGAGCGGGTGGTGAACACTGAAGCTTTCTTT. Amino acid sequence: CASSLGERVVNTEAFF.

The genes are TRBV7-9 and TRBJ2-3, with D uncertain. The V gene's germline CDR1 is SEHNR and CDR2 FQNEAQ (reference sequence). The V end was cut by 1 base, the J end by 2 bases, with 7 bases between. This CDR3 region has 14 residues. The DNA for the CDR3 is TGTGCCAGCAGCTTAGGGGCTTTCACAGATACGCAGTATTTT. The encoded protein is CASSLGAFTDTQYF.

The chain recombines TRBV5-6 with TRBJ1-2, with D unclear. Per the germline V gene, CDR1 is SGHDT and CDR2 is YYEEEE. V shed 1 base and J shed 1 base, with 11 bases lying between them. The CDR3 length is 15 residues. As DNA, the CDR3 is TGTGCCAGCAGCTTGAGCGGAACATTTAACTATGGCTACACCTTC. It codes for CASSLSGTFNYGYTF.

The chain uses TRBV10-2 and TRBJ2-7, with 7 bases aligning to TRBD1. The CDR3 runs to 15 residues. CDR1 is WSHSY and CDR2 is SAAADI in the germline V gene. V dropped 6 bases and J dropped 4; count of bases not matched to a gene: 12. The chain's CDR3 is CASRQGPDVGYEQYF. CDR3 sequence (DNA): TGCGCCAGCAGACAGGGGCCGGACGTCGGATACGAGCAGTACTTC.

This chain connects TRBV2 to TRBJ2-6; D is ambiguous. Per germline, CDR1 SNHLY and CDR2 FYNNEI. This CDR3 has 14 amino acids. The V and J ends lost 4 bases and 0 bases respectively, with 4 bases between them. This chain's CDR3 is CASSGGSGANVLTF. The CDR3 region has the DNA TGTGCCAGCAGTGGCGGCTCTGGGGCCAACGTCCTGACTTTC.

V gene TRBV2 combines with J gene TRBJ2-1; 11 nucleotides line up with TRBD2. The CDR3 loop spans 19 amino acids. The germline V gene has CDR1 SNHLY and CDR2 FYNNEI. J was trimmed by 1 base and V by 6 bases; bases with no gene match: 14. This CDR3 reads CASRETGLAGPNSYNEQFF. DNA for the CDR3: TGTGCCAGCAGAGAAACAGGACTAGCGGGCCCAAATTCCTACAATGAGCAGTTCTTC.

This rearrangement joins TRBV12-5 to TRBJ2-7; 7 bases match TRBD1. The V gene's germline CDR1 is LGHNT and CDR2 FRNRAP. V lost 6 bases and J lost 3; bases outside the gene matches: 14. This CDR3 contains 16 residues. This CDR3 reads CASGPTSGGNGYEQYF. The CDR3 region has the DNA TGTGCTAGTGGGCCCACCTCAGGGGGTAACGGCTACGAGCAGTACTTC.

The CDR3 coding sequence is TGTGCCAGCAGCAGGGGGACAGGGCAACAGCCCCAGCATTTT. Translation: CASSRGTGQQPQHF. V and J are TRBV21-1 and TRBJ1-5; whether TRBD1, the table's D call, matches the DNA was not checked. TRBV21-1 represents a pseudogene. The CDR3 has 14 amino acids.

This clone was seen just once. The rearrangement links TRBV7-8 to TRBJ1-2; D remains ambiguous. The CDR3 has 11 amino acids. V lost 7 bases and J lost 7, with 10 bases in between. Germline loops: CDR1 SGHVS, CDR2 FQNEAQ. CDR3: CASKGGGGYTF. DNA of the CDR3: TGTGCCAGCAAGGGAGGAGGTGGCTACACCTTC.

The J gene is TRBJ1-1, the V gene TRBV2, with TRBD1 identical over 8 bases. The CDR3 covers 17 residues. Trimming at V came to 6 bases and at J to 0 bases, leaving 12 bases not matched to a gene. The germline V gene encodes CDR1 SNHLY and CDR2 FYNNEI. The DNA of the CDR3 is TGTGCCAGCAGGGCCTTAGACAGGGGCGGATTGAACACTGAAGCTTTCTTT. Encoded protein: CASRALDRGGLNTEAFF.

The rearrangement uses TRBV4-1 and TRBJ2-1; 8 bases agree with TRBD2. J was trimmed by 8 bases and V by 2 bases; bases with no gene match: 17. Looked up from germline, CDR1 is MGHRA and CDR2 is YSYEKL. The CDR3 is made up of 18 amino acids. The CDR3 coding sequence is TGCGCCAGCAGCCAACTCCCTATAGCGGGGTTTAGTAAGGATGAGCAGTTCTTC. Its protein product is CASSQLPIAGFSKDEQFF.

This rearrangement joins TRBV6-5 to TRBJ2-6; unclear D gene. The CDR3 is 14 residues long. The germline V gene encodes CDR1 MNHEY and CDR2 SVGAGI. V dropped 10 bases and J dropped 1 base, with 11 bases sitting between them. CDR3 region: CATPLRSGANVLTF. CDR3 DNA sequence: TGTGCCACCCCCCTCAGATCTGGGGCCAACGTCCTGACTTTC.

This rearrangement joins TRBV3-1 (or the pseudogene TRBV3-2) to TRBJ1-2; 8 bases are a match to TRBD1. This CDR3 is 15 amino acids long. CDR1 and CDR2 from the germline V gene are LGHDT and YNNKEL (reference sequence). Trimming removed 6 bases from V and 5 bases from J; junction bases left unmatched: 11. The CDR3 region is CASRHSSQGAYGYTF. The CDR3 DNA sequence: TGTGCCAGCAGACACTCCTCGCAGGGGGCGTATGGCTACACCTTC.

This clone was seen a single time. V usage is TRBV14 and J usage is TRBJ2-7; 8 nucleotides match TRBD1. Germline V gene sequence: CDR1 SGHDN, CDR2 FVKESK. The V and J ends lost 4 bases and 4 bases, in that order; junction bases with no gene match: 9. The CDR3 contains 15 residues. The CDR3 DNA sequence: TGTGCCAGCAGCCGGACGACAGGGGATCGGTACGAGCAGTACTTC. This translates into CASSRTTGDRYEQYF.

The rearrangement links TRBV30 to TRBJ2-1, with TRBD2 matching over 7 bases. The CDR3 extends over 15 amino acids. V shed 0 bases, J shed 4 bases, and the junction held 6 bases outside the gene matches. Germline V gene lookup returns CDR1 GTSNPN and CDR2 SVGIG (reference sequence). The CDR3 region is CAWSVSSSGYNEQFF. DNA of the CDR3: TGTGCCTGGAGTGTATCTTCTAGCGGTTACAATGAGCAGTTCTTC.

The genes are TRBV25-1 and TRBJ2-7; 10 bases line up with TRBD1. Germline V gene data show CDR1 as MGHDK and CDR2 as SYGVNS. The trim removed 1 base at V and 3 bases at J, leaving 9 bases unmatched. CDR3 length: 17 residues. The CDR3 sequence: CASSELALGDRGYEQYF. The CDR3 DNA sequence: TGTGCCAGCAGTGAATTGGCCCTGGGGGACAGGGGCTACGAGCAGTACTTC.

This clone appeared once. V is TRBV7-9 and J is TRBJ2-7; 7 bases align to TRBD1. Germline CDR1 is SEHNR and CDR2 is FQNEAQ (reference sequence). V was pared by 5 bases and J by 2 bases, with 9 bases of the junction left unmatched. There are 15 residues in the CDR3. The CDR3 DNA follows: TGTGCCAGCAGCCCCCAGACAGGGCTCGCCTACGAGCAGTACTTC. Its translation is CASSPQTGLAYEQYF.

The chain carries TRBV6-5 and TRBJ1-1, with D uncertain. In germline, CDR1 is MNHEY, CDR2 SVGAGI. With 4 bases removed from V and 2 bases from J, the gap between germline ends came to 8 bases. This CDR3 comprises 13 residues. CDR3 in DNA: TGTGCCAGCAGTTTGAGACATAACACTGAAGCTTTCTTT. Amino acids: CASSLRHNTEAFF.

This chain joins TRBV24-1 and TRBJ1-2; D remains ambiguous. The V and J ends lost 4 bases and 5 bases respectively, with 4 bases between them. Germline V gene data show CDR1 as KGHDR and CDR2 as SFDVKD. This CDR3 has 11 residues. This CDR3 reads CATSDQYGYTF. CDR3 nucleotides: TGTGCCACCAGTGACCAATATGGCTACACCTTC.

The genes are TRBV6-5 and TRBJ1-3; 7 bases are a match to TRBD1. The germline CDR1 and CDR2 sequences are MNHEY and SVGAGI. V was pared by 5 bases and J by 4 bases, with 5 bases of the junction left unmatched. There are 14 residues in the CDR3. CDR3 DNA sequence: TGTGCCAGCAGTAAGGGGGCGCGAGGAAACACCATATATTTT. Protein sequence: CASSKGARGNTIYF.

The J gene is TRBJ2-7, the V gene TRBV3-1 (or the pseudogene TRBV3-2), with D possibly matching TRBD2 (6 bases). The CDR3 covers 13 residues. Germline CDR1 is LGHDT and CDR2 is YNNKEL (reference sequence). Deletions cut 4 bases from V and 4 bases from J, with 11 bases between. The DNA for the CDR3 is TGTGCCAGCAGCCCGTTTCGGGGGTACGAGCAGTACTTC. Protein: CASSPFRGYEQYF.

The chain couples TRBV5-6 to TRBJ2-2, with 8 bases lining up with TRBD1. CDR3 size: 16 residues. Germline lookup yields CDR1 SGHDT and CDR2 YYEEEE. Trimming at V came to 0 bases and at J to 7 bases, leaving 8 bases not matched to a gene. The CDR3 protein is CASSLAGAGGYGELFF. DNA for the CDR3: TGTGCCAGCAGCTTGGCCGGTGCAGGGGGCTACGGGGAGCTGTTTTTT.

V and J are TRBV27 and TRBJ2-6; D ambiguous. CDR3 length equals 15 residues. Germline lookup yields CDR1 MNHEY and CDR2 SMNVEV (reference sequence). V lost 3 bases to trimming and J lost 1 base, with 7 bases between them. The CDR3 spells CASSFTNSGANVLTF. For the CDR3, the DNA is TGTGCCAGCAGTTTTACAAATTCTGGGGCCAACGTCCTGACTTTC.